Each of the 16 T cell receptor beta chains below was sequenced from the same sample in a study of blood T cell repertoires in COVID-19. Measured with immunoSEQ multiplex PCR; TCRdb has only the in-frame clones, and not every one. The sample yields 150,000 to 200,000 clones, more than 60% seen once. The sequencing sample was made of peripheral blood. These receptors were taken from a man in his 60s with acute or convalescent COVID-19.

This chain connects TRBV6-5 to TRBJ2-3; TRBD1 matches at 10 bases. CDR3 length equals 14 residues. The ends lost 6 bases at V and 5 bases at J; junction bases unmatched: 5. Germline lookup yields CDR1 MNHEY and CDR2 SVGAGI. DNA of the CDR3: TGTGCCAGCAGCCGGGACAGGGGTCTAGATACGCAGTATTTT. It is translated as CASSRDRGLDTQYF.

The gene calls are TRBV6-1 and TRBJ1-2, with D maybe TRBD1 (5 bases). Trimming removed 0 bases at V and 4 bases at J, with 9 bases between. Germline CDR1 is MNHNS and CDR2 is SASEGT. The length of the CDR3 is 14 residues. CDR3 sequence: CASSEALRGYGYTF. The CDR3, as DNA: TGTGCCAGCAGTGAAGCGCTTAGGGGCTATGGCTACACCTTC.

The chain uses TRBV18 and TRBJ2-5, with a weak D call TRBD1 (6 bases). V lost 4 bases to trimming and J lost 0 bases, with 6 bases between them. Germline values: CDR1 KGHSH, CDR2 LQKENI. The CDR3 covers 13 residues. DNA for the CDR3: TGTGCCAGCTCACGGACAGACCAAGAGACCCAGTACTTC. Its translation is CASSRTDQETQYF.

The V and J genes are TRBV10-3 and TRBJ1-1, with D perhaps TRBD1 (6 bases). The CDR3 has 12 residues. Trimming took off 6 bases at V and 6 bases at J, with 11 bases between the two ends. Germline V CDR1 and CDR2: ENHRY, SYGVKD. The CDR3 DNA sequence: TGTGCCATCAGCAGGGGTAACTCTGAAGCTTTCTTT. Its protein is CAISRGNSEAFF.

This rearrangement joins TRBV5-6 to TRBJ1-1; D call uncertain. This CDR3 is 13 amino acids long. Between the trimmed V and J ends, which lost 2 bases and 1 base, there was a span of 6 bases. CDR1 is SGHDT and CDR2 is YYEEEE in the germline V gene. In DNA form, the CDR3 reads TGTGCCAGCAGCTTCGGAGGGAACACTGAAGCTTTCTTT. It translates to CASSFGGNTEAFF. The full variable domain, its missing parts supplied by reference TRBV5-6 and TRBJ1-1, is DAGVTQSPTHLIKTRGQQVTLRCSPKSGHDTVSWYQQALGQGPQFIFQYYEEEERQRGNFPDRFSGHQFPNYSSELNVNALLLGDSALYLCASSFGGNTEAFFGQGTRLTVV.

The chain carries TRBV5-5 and TRBJ2-2; possibly TRBD1 for D (6 bases). The CDR3 is made up of 16 amino acids. Trimming left V 0 bases short and J 2 bases short, with 11 bases between. From germline, CDR1 is SGHKS and CDR2 YYEKEE (reference sequence). CDR3 sequence reads: CASSLDDRYNTGELFF. The DNA of the CDR3 is TGTGCCAGCAGCTTGGACGACAGGTACAACACCGGGGAGCTGTTTTTT.

CDR3 protein: CASSLARGAGTNEKLFF. The DNA for the CDR3 is TGTGCCAGCAGCTTAGCGCGGGGTGCGGGAACTAATGAAAAACTGTTTTTT. The chain combines TRBV7-9 with TRBJ1-4; D is unresolved. Trimming stripped 0 bases from V and 1 base from J, with 12 bases between. The germline V gene has CDR1 SEHNR and CDR2 FQNEAQ (reference sequence). This CDR3 is 17 amino acids long. The complete variable domain, with remaining parts taken from reference TRBV7-9 and TRBJ1-4, reads DTGVSQNPRHKITKRGQNVTFRCDPISEHNRLYWYRQTLGQGPEFLTYFQNEAQLEKSRLLSDRFSAERPKGSFSTLEIQRTEQGDSAMYLCASSLARGAGTNEKLFFGSGTQLSVL.

This sequence joins TRBV7-2 and TRBJ2-7, with TRBD1 identical over 7 bases. The CDR3 covers 12 residues. J gave up 4 bases and V 5 bases, and 2 bases lay outside the gene matches. Germline CDR1 reads SGHTA; CDR2 reads FQGNSA. CDR3 nucleotide sequence: TGTGCCAGCAGCCGACAGGGTTACGAGCAGTACTTC. It encodes CASSRQGYEQYF.

This chain joins TRBV2 and TRBJ2-6; possibly TRBD1 for D (5 bases). Germline values: CDR1 SNHLY, CDR2 FYNNEI. The CDR3 contains 16 residues. Trimming left V 0 bases short and J 2 bases short, with 8 bases between. Here the CDR3 reads CASSEAPGTGANVLTF. The CDR3 region has the DNA TGTGCCAGCAGTGAAGCGCCAGGGACTGGGGCCAACGTCCTGACTTTC.

The V call is TRBV12-5, the J call TRBJ2-7; weak D call: TRBD1 (5 bases). Trimming removed 1 base at V and 6 bases at J, with 16 bases between. Germline V gene data show CDR1 as LGHNT and CDR2 as FRNRAP. CDR3 length: 15 residues. Here the CDR3 DNA reads TGTGCTAGTGGTTTGGGTTCCCATGCCCAGGGCGAGCAGTACTTC. This translates into CASGLGSHAQGEQYF.

This clone was recorded once. The chain has TRBV4-2 and TRBJ2-7, with a weak D call TRBD2 (6 bases). Germline V lookup: CDR1 LGHNA, CDR2 YNFKEQ. With 0 bases removed from V and 3 bases from J, the gap between germline ends came to 12 bases. This CDR3 is 15 amino acids long. The CDR3 DNA follows: TGTGCCAGCAGCCAAGATTCCCCGGGACTCTACGAGCAGTACTTC. It is translated as CASSQDSPGLYEQYF.

This sequence joins TRBV6-4 and TRBJ1-1; no firm D call. Trimming stripped 3 bases from V and 1 base from J, with 6 bases between. CDR1 is MRHNA, CDR2 SNTAGT, per germline. There are 13 residues in the CDR3. The CDR3 region has the DNA TGTGCCAGCAGTGAACTGCCGAACACTGAAGCTTTCTTT. Its protein product is CASSELPNTEAFF.

CDR3 bases: TGCAGCGTCTCTAGGACAGCGAGCTCTGGAAACACCATATATTTT. It specifies CSVSRTASSGNTIYF. The rearrangement uses TRBV29-1 and TRBJ1-3; D might be TRBD1 (6 bases). This CDR3 spans 15 amino acids. Trimming shortened V by 6 bases and J by 0 bases, and 15 bases separated the two germline ends. The germline V gene encodes CDR1 SQVTM and CDR2 ANQGSEA. Together with reference TRBV29-1 and TRBJ1-3, the CDR3 gives the full variable domain: SAVISQKPSRDICQRGTSLTIQCQVDSQVTMMFWYRQQPGQSLTLIATANQGSEATYESGFVIDKFPISRPNLTFSTLTVSNMSPEDSSIYLCSVSRTASSGNTIYFGEGSWLTVV.

The rearrangement uses TRBV7-8 and TRBJ1-1, with D maybe TRBD1 (5 bases). Trimming took off 2 bases at V and 5 bases at J, with 9 bases between the two ends. Looked up from germline, CDR1 is SGHVS and CDR2 is FQNEAQ. This CDR3 has 13 amino acids. Here the CDR3 reads CASSLKGFTEAFF. The CDR3 coding sequence is TGTGCCAGCAGCTTAAAGGGGTTTACTGAAGCTTTCTTT. Based on the CDR3 plus reference TRBV7-8 and TRBJ1-1, the full variable domain is GAGVSQSPRYKVAKRGQDVALRCDPISGHVSLFWYQQALGQGPEFLTYFQNEAQLDKSGLPSDRFFAERPEGSVSTLKIQRTQQEDSAVYLCASSLKGFTEAFFGQGTRLTVV.

The chain joins TRBV19 to TRBJ1-2; D remains ambiguous. CDR3 length equals 12 residues. Germline CDR1 and CDR2: LNHDA and SQIVND (reference sequence). The V and J ends lost 3 bases and 8 bases respectively, with 10 bases between them. CDR3 loop: CASSIGRAGYTF. In nucleotides, the CDR3 is TGTGCCAGTAGTATTGGGAGGGCCGGCTACACCTTC.

The genes are TRBV5-1 and TRBJ1-4; 7 nucleotides align to TRBD1. Germline CDR1 is SGHRS and CDR2 is YFSETQ. CDR3 size: 16 residues. V shed 4 bases and J 0 bases; nucleotides not matched to a gene: 6. The CDR3 is CASSVDREATNEKLFF. CDR3 sequence (DNA): TGCGCCAGCAGCGTCGACAGGGAAGCAACTAATGAAAAACTGTTTTTT.